These T cell receptor beta chains were read from a single sample in a study of blood T cell repertoires in COVID-19. The method was immunoSEQ multiplex PCR; TCRdb's version includes in-frame clones alone and lacks a portion of them. The data contain about 40,000 clones, approximately 90% of them seen just once; the ten biggest clones take up over 2%. Sequencing input: peripheral blood. The receptors originated from a human donor in a cohort sampled during active COVID-19. Each CDR3 is given with its conserved first and last residue. D genes are given only for firm matches. Clone size is stated in some rows and not others, as once, few, many or a class when expanded.

j_gene	abundance	d_gene	v_gene	CDR3nt	CDR3aa
TRBJ2-2	NA	TRBD1	TRBV4-1	TGCGCCAGCAGCCAAGATCTGGGACAGGGAGTGACCGGGGAGCTGTTTTTT	CASSQDLGQGVTGELFF
TRBJ1-2	NA	TRBD1	TRBV7-2	TGTGCCAGCAGCTTAGCTACGCAGGGGGGCGGCTACACCTTC	CASSLATQGGGYTF
TRBJ1-5	few	NA	TRBV6-5	TGTGCCAGCAGATCAGGGCGCAATCAGCCCCAGCATTTT	CASRSGRNQPQHF
TRBJ1-2	NA	NA	TRBV28	TGTGCCAGCAGTCTGACAGGTCCCTATGGCTACACCTTC	CASSLTGPYGYTF
TRBJ1-2	few	NA	TRBV5-1	TGCGCCAGCAGCTCCCAGCGCGAGGGCTACACCTTC	CASSSQREGYTF
TRBJ1-5	once	NA	TRBV6-5	TGTGCCAGCAGTTACTCGGAGGGTTTCCAGCCCCAGCATTTT	CASSYSEGFQPQHF
TRBJ1-4	NA	NA	TRBV9	TGTGCCAGCAGCGAGACAGATACAACTAATGAAAAACTGTTTTTT	CASSETDTTNEKLFF
TRBJ2-2	NA	TRBD1	TRBV3-1/TRBV3-2	TGTGCCAGCAGCCAAGGTAGACCGGGACAGGGGACCGGGGAGCTGTTTTTT	CASSQGRPGQGTGELFF
TRBJ2-7	NA	TRBD1	TRBV29-1	TGCAGCGTTCGGACAGGGGGCTTGTACGAGCAGTACTTC	CSVRTGGLYEQYF
TRBJ2-1	NA	TRBD2	TRBV7-3	TGTGCCAGCAGCGAGACTAGCGGGGGGTTGAATGAGCAGTTCTTC	CASSETSGGLNEQFF
TRBJ2-7	NA	NA	TRBV3-1/TRBV3-2	TGTGCCAGCTCCCCCCTAGGTACCCACTACGAGCAGTACTTC	CASSPLGTHYEQYF
TRBJ1-1	NA	TRBD1	TRBV7-8	TGTGCCAGCAGCTTCGACAGGGGGCGTGAAGCTTTCTTT	CASSFDRGREAFF
TRBJ2-3	NA	TRBD2	TRBV10-1	TGCGCCAGCAGTGACATTAGCGGGGTAGGGAATACGCAGTATTTT	CASSDISGVGNTQYF
TRBJ1-2	once	TRBD1	TRBV4-1	TGCGCCAGCAGCCAGACAAGGACAGGGGGCTATGGCTACACCTTC	CASSQTRTGGYGYTF
TRBJ1-5	NA	NA	TRBV24-1	TGTGCCACCAGTGACAGGGCGGATCAGCCCCAGCATTTT	CATSDRADQPQHF
TRBJ2-7	NA	TRBD2	TRBV4-1	TGCGCCAGCAGCCAGCTCCCGGGACTAGCGGGGGGCCTCTCCTACGAGCAGTACTTC	CASSQLPGLAGGLSYEQYF
TRBJ2-5	NA	TRBD2	TRBV19	TGTGCCAGTAGTCCAGGGGGACTAGCGGGGACCCACCAGTACTTC	CASSPGGLAGTHQYF
TRBJ2-1	once	NA	TRBV7-8	TGTGCCAGCAGCCTAATGGTCAGGGGATACGACAATGAGCAGTTCTTC	CASSLMVRGYDNEQFF